A selection of T cell receptor beta chains follows, all from one sample in a study of spatial heterogeneity in lung cancer. One entry per CDR3 protein results from TCRdb running MiXCR on the 5' RACE reads. This sample has around 10,000 distinct CDR3 sequences, with 3.5% to 4.5% found just once. The source material was PBMCs, sampled at surgery. These receptors were taken from a female donor with early-stage non-small cell lung cancer. Each CDR3 is given with its conserved first and last residue. The D gene is left open where the match is weak. The size of a clone is reported for some rows only, either as once, few or many, or as a class for expanded clones.

j_call v_call d_call cdr3_length clone_size cdr3_aa cdr3_nt
TRBJ1-2 TRBV2 . 13 many CASSGTEWGGYTF TGTGCCAGCAGTGGTACTGAATGGGGTGGCTACACCTTC
TRBJ2-1 TRBV10-3 . 15 many CAISEGLGGGDEQFF TGTGCCATCAGTGAGGGACTCGGAGGAGGTGATGAGCAGTTCTTC
TRBJ2-1 TRBV28 TRBD1 20 many CASSLKGARGTSASYNEQFF TGTGCCAGCAGTTTAAAGGGGGCCAGGGGAACGAGCGCCTCCTACAATGAGCAGTTCTTC
TRBJ1-5 TRBV2 . 14 many CASQSRQINQPQHF TGTGCCAGCCAATCCAGGCAGATCAATCAGCCCCAGCATTTT
TRBJ2-7 TRBV20-1 TRBD1 13 many CSAGTGRVYEQYF TGCAGTGCTGGGACAGGGAGGGTCTACGAGCAGTACTTC
TRBJ2-1 TRBV27 TRBD2 15 many CASSLRLAGVTEQFF TGTGCCAGCAGTTTACGACTAGCGGGGGTGACTGAGCAGTTCTTC
TRBJ2-1 TRBV5-6 TRBD2 16 many CASSSERELSYNEQFF TGTGCCAGCAGTTCCGAGCGGGAACTATCTTACAATGAGCAGTTCTTC
TRBJ2-5 TRBV27 . 16 many CGDWDRGQGGQETQYF TGTGGGGATTGGGATCGGGGGCAGGGAGGACAGGAGACCCAGTACTTC
TRBJ2-1 TRBV28 TRBD2 12 . CATRREAGEQFF TGTGCCACCAGGCGGGAGGCGGGTGAGCAGTTCTTC
TRBJ2-1 TRBV20-1 TRBD2 15 many CSARGLAGGLNEQFF TGCAGTGCTAGGGGACTAGCGGGGGGCCTCAATGAGCAGTTCTTC
TRBJ2-1 TRBV2 TRBD1 13 many CASSPGQYNEQFF TGTGCCAGCAGCCCGGGACAGTACAATGAGCAGTTCTTC
TRBJ2-7 TRBV7-2 TRBD2 14 few CASSISGGIYEQYF TGTGCCAGCAGCATTAGCGGGGGGATTTACGAGCAGTACTTC
TRBJ1-1 TRBV27 . 14 many CASSFGRGKTEAFF TGTGCCAGCAGTTTCGGCAGGGGAAAAACTGAAGCTTTCTTT
TRBJ2-5 TRBV13 . 13 many CASSPSDQETQYF TGTGCCAGCAGCCCAAGCGACCAAGAGACCCAGTACTTC
TRBJ2-3 TRBV9 . 15 . CASSVEQALTDTQYF TGTGCCAGCAGCGTTGAACAGGCCCTCACAGATACGCAGTATTTT